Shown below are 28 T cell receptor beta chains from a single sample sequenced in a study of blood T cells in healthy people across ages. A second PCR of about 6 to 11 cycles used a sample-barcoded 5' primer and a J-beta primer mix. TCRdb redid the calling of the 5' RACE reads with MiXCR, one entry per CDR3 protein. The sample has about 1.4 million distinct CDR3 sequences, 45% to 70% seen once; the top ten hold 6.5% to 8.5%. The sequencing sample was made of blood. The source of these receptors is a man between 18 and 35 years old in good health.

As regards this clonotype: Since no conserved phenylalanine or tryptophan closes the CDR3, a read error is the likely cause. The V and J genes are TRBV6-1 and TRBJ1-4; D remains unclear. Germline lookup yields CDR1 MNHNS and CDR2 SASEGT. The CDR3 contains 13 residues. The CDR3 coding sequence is TGTGCCAGCAAGTGGGAGACTAATGAAAAGCTGTTTGTT. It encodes CASKWETNEKLFV.

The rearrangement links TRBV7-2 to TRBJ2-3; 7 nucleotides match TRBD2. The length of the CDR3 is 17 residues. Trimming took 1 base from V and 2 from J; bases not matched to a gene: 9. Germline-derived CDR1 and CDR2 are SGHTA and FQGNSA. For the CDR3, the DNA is TGTGCCAGCAGCTTAGATCTAGCGGTTTTATCCACAGATACGCAGTATTTT. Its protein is CASSLDLAVLSTDTQYF. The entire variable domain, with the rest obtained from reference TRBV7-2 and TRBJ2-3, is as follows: GAGVSQSPSNKVTEKGKDVELRCDPISGHTALYWYRQSLGQGLEFLIYFQGNSAPDKSGLPSDRFSAERTGGSVSTLTIQRTQQEDSAVYLCASSLDLAVLSTDTQYFGPGTRLTVL.

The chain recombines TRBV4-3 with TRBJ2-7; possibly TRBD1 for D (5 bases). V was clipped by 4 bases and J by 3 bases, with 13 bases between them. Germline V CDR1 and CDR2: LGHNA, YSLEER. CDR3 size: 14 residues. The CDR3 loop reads CASSRALGDYEQYF. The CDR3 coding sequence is TGCGCCAGCAGCCGGGCCCTAGGGGACTACGAGCAGTACTTC.

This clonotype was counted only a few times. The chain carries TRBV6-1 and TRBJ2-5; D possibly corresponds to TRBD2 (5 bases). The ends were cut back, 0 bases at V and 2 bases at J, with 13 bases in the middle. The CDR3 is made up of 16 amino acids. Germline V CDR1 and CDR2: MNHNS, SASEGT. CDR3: CASSEARALEQETQYF. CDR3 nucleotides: TGTGCCAGCAGTGAAGCGAGGGCATTAGAGCAAGAGACCCAGTACTTC.

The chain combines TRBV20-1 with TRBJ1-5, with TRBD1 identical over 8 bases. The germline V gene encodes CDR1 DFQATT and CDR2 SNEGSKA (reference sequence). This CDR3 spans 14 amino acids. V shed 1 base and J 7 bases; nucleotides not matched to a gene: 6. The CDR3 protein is CSARVEQGGQPQHF. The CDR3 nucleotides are TGCAGTGCTAGAGTGGAACAGGGGGGGCAGCCCCAGCATTTT.

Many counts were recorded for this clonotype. The CDR3 bases are TGTGCCAGCAGTAATGGACTAGCCTCCAATGAGCAGTTCTTC. Translation gives CASSNGLASNEQFF. The genes are TRBV6-2 or TRBV6-3 and TRBJ2-1; 8 positions agree with TRBD2. CDR1 and CDR2 (germline): MNHEY, SVGEGT. V was pared by 5 bases and J by 6 bases, with 6 bases of the junction left unmatched. This CDR3 spans 14 amino acids.

In DNA form, the CDR3 reads TGCGCCAGCAGCCAAGAGTCTGTCATGTTGGGGTTAAACACCGGGGAGCTGTTTTTT. It specifies CASSQESVMLGLNTGELFF. V is TRBV4-3 and J is TRBJ2-2; no definite D call. The V end was cut by 0 bases, the J end by 2 bases, with 19 bases between. The length of the CDR3 is 19 residues. Germline values: CDR1 LGHNA, CDR2 YSLEER.

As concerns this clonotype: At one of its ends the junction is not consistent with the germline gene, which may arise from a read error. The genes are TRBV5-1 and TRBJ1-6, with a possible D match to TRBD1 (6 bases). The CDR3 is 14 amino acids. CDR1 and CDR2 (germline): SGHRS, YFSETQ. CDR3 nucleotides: TGCGCCGGCAGTCAGGGGCGCGAAAATTCACCCCTCCACTTT. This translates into CAGSQGRENSPLHF.

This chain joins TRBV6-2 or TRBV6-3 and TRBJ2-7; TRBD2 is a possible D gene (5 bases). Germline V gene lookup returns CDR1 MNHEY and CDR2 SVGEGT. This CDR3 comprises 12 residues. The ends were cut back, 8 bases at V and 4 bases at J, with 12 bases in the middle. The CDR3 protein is CASVSEGYEQYF. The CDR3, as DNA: TGTGCCAGCGTATCAGAGGGTTACGAGCAGTACTTC.

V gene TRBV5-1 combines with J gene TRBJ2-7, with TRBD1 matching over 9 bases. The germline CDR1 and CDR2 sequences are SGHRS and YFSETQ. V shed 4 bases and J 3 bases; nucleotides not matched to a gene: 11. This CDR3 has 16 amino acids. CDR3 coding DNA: TGCGCCAGCAGCCGGGACCTAAGGACAGGGGTCTACGAGCAGTACTTC. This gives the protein CASSRDLRTGVYEQYF.

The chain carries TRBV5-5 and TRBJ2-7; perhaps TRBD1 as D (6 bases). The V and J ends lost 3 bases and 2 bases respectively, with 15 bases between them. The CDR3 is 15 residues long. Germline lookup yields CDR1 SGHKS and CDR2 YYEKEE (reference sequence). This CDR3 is CASSWPDSFPYEQYF. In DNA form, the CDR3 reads TGTGCCAGCAGCTGGCCGGACAGTTTTCCCTACGAGCAGTACTTC.

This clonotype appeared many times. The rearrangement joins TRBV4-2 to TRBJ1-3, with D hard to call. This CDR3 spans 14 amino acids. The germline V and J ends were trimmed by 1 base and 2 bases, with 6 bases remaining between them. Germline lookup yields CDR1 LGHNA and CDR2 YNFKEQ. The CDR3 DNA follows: TGTGCCAGCAGCCAAGGGTCTCCTGGAAACACCATATATTTT. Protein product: CASSQGSPGNTIYF.

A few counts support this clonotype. DNA of the CDR3: TGCAGTGCTAGAGATCGTCAAGGGCTCGGTATTTCACCCCTCCACTTT. It encodes CSARDRQGLGISPLHF. V is TRBV20-1 and J is TRBJ1-6, with unresolved D. This CDR3 contains 16 residues. Between the trimmed V and J ends, which lost 0 bases and 9 bases, there was a span of 18 bases. Per the germline V gene, CDR1 is DFQATT and CDR2 is SNEGSKA (reference sequence).

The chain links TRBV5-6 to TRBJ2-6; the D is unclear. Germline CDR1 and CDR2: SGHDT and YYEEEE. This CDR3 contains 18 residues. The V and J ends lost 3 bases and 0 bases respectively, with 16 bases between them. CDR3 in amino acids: CASSSHFSPSSGANVLTF. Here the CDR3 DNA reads TGTGCCAGCAGCTCACACTTCTCTCCCTCCTCTGGGGCCAACGTCCTGACTTTC.

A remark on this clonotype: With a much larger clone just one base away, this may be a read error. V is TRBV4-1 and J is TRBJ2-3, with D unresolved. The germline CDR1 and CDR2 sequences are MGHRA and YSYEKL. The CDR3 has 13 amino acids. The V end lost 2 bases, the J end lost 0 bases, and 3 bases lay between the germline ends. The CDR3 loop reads CASSQWSTDTQYF. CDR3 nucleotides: TGCGCCAGCAGCCAATGGAGCACAGATACGCAGTATTTT.

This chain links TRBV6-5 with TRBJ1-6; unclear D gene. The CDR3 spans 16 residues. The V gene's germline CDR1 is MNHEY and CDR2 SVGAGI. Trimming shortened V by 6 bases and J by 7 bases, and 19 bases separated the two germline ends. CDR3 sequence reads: CASSPMNPARNSPLHF. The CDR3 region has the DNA TGTGCCAGCAGCCCCATGAATCCGGCTCGGAATTCACCCCTCCACTTT.

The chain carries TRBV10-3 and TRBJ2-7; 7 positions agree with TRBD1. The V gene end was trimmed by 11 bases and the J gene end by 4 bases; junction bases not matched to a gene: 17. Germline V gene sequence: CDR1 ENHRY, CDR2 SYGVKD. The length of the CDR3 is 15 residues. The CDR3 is CAAQRGGQAAYEQYF. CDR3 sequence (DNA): TGTGCCGCCCAGAGGGGCGGACAGGCCGCGTACGAGCAGTACTTC.

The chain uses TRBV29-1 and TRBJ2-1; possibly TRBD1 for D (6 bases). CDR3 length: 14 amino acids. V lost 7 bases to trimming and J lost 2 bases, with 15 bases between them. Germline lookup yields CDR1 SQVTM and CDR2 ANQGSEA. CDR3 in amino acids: CSGQGHVAYNEQFF. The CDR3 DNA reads TGCAGCGGGCAGGGACATGTGGCCTACAATGAGCAGTTCTTC.

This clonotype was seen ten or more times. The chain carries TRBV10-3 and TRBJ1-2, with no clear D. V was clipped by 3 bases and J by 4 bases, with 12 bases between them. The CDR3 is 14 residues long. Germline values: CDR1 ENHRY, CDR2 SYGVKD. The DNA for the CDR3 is TGTGCCATCAGTGACGAATTAACAGTCTATGGCTACACCTTC. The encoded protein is CAISDELTVYGYTF.

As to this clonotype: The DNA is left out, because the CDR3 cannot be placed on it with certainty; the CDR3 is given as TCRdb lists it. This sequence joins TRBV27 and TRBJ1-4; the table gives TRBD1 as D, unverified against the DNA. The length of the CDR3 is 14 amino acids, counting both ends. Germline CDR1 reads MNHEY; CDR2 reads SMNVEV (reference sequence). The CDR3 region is CASSSSGGWEKLFF.

CDR3 sequence (DNA): TGTGCCACCGGAATGACAGGGGACTCTGGAAACACCATATATTTT. Protein: CATGMTGDSGNTIYF. The gene calls are TRBV6-5 and TRBJ1-3, with 8 bases matching TRBD1. The CDR3 runs to 15 residues. The germline V gene encodes CDR1 MNHEY and CDR2 SVGAGI. Trimming removed 10 bases from V and 0 bases from J; junction bases left unmatched: 8.

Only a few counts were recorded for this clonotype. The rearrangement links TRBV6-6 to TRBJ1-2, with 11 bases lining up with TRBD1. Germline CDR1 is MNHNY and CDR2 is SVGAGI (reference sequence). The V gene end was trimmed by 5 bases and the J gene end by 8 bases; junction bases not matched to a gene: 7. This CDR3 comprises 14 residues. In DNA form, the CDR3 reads TGTGCCAGCAGTCAAGGACAGGGGGCGCGGGGCTACACCTTC. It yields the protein CASSQGQGARGYTF.

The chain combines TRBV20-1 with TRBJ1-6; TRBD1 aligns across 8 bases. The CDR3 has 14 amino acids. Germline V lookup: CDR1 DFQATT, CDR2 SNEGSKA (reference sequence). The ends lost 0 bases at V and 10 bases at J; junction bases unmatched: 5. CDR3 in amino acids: CSARETGGNSPLHF. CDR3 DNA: TGCAGTGCTAGAGAAACAGGGGGGAACTCACCCCTCCACTTT.

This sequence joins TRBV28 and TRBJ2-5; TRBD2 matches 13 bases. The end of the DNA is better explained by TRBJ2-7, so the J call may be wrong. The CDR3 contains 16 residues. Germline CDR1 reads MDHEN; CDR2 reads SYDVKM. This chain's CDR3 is CASRLTSGGVSYEQYF. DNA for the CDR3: TGTGCCAGCAGGCTCACTAGCGGGGGGGTCTCCTACGAGCAGTACTTC.

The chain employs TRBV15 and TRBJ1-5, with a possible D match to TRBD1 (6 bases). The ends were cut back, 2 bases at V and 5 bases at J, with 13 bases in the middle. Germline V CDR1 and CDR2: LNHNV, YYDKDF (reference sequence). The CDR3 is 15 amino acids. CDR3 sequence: CATSRTQGSHQPQHF. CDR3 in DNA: TGTGCCACCAGCAGAACCCAGGGGTCGCATCAGCCCCAGCATTTT.

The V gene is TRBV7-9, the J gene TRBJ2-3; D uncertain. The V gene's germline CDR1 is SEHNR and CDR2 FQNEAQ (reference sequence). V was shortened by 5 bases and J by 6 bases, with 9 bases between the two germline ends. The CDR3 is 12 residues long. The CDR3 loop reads CASSLPLDTQYF. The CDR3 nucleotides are TGTGCCAGCAGCCTACCTTTGGATACGCAGTATTTT.

CDR3 sequence: CASSQASGGSQDGTQYF. In DNA, the CDR3 is TGTGCCAGCAGCCAAGCCAGCGGGGGATCACAAGACGGGACCCAGTACTTC. The genes are TRBV3-1 and TRBJ2-7; TRBD2 matches at 8 bases. The end of the DNA is better explained by TRBJ2-5, so the J call may be wrong. CDR3 size: 17 residues. Germline assignment: CDR1 LGHDT and CDR2 YNNKEL (reference sequence).

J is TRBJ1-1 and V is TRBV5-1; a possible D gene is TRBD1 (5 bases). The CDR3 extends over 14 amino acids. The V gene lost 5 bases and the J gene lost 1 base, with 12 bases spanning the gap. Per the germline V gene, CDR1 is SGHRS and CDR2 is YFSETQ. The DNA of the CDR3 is TGCGCCAGCAGGGGGGACTTCGGGAACACTGAAGCTTTCTTT. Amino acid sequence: CASRGDFGNTEAFF.